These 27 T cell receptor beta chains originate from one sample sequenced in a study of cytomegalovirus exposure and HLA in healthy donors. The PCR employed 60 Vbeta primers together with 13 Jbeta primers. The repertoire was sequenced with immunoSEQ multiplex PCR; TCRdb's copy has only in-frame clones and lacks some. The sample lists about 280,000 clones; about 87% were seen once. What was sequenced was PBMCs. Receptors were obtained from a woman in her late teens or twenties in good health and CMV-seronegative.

This CDR3 reads CASSATDSYEQYF. DNA for the CDR3: TGTGCCAGCAGCGCGACAGATTCCTACGAGCAGTACTTC. This chain uses TRBV9 with TRBJ2-5; D possibly corresponds to TRBD1 (5 bases). The J call may not be correct, given that the DNA end is closer to TRBJ2-7. CDR3 length equals 13 residues. Germline V gene data show CDR1 as SGDLS and CDR2 as YYNGEE.

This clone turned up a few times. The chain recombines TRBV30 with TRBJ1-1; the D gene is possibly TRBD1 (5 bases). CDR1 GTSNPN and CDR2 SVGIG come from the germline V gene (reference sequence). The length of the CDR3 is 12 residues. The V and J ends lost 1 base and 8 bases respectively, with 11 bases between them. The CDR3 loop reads CAWSEGAVEAFF. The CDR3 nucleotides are TGTGCCTGGAGTGAAGGGGCAGTCGAAGCTTTCTTT.

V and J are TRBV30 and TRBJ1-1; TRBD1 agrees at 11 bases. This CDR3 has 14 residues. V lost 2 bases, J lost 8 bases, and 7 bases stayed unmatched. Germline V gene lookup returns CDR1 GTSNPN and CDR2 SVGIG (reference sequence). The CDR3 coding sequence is TGTGCCTGGAGTATCGGACAGGGGGCCACGGAAGCTTTCTTT. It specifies CAWSIGQGATEAFF.

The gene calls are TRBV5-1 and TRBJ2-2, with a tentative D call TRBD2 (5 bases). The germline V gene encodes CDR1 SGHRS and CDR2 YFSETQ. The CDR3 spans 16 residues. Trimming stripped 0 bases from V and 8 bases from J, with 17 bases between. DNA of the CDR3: TGCGCCAGCAGCTTGGGACCCTCTGGAGGTGGGGGGGAGCTGTTTTTT. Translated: CASSLGPSGGGGELFF.

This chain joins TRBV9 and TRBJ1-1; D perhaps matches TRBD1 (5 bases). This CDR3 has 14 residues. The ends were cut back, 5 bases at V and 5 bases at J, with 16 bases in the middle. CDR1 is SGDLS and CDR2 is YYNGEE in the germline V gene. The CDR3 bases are TGTGCCAGCAGTAGCAACGCCGGGGGGACTGAAGCTTTCTTT. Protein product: CASSSNAGGTEAFF.

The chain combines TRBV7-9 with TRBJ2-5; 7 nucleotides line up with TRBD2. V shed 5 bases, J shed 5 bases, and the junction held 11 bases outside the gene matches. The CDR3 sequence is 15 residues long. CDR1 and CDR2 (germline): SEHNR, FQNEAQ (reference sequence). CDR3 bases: TGTGCCAGCAGCCCGACTAGCAAATCGGGGGAGACCCAGTACTTC. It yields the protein CASSPTSKSGETQYF.

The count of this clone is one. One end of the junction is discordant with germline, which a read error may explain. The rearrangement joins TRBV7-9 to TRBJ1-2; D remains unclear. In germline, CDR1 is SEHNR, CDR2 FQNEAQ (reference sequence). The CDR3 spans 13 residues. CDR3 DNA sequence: TGTTCCAGCAGCTTAGCACCCGATGACTTCACCCCCTTC. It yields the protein CSSSLAPDDFTPF.

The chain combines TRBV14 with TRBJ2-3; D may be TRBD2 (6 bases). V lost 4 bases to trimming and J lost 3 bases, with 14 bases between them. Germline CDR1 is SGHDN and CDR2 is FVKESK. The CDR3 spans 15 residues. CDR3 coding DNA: TGTGCCAGCAGCCGTGCAAGCCGGGGGACAGATACGCAGTATTTT. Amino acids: CASSRASRGTDTQYF. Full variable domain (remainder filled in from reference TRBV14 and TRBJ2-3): EAGVTQFPSHSVIEKGQTVTLRCDPISGHDNLYWYRRVMGKEIKFLLHFVKESKQDESGMPNNRFLAERTGGTYSTLKVQPAELEDSGVYFCASSRASRGTDTQYFGPGTRLTVL.

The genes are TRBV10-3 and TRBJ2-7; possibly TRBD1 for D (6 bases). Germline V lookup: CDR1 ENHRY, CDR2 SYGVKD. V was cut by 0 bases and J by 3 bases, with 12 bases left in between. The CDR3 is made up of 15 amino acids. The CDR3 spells CAISESQQGRYEQYF. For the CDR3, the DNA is TGTGCCATCAGTGAGTCGCAACAGGGTCGCTACGAGCAGTACTTC.

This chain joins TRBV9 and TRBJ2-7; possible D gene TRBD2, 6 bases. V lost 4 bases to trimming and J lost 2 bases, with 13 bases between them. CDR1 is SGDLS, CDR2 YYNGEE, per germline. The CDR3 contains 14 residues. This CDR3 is CASSLSGRTYEQYF. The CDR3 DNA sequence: TGTGCCAGCAGCTTATCAGGGAGGACCTACGAGCAGTACTTC.

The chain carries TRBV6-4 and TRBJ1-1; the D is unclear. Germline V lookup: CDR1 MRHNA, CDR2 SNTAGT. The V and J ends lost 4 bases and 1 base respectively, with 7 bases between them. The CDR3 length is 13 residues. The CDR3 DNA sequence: TGTGCCAGCAGTGTGGCAGGGAACACTGAAGCTTTCTTT. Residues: CASSVAGNTEAFF.

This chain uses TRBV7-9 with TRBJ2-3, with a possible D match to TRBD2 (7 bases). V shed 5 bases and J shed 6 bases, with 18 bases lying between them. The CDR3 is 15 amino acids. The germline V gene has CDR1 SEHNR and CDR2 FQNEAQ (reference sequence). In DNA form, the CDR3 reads TGTGCCAGCAGCCCCCGTGCGGGGGCCACCGATACGCAGTATTTT. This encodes CASSPRAGATDTQYF.

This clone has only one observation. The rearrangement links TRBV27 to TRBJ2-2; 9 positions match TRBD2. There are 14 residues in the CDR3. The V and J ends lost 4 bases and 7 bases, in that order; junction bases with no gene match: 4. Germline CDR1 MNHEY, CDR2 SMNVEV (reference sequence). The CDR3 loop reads CASSSSGVGGELFF. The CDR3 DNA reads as TGTGCCAGCAGTTCTAGCGGGGTCGGCGGGGAGCTGTTTTTT.

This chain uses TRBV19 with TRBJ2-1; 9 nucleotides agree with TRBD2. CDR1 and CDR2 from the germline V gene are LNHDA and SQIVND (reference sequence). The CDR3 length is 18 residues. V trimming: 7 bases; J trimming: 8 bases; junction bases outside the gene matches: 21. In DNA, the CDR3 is TGTGCCAGTACCCCCGGGACTAGCATAGGGCTGGATATCTATGAGCAGTTCTTC. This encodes CASTPGTSIGLDIYEQFF.

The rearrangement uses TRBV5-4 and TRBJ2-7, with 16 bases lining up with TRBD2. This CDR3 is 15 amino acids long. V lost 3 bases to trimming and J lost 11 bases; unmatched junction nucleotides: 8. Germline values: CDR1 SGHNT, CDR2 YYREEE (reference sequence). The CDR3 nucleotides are TGTGCCAGCAGCTATCGCTCCGGGACTAGCGGGGGGGAGTACTTC. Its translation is CASSYRSGTSGGEYF. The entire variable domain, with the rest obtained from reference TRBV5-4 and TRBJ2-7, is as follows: ETGVTQSPTHLIKTRGQQVTLRCSSQSGHNTVSWYQQALGQGPQFIFQYYREEENGRGNFPPRFSGLQFPNYSSELNVNALELDDSALYLCASSYRSGTSGGEYFGPGTRLTVT.

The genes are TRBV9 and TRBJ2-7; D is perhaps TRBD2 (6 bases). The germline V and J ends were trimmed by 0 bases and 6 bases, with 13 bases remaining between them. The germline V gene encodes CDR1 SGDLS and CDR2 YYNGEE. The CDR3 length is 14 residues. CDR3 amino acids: CASSVVGGVGEQYF. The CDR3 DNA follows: TGTGCCAGCAGCGTAGTCGGAGGGGTCGGCGAGCAGTACTTC.

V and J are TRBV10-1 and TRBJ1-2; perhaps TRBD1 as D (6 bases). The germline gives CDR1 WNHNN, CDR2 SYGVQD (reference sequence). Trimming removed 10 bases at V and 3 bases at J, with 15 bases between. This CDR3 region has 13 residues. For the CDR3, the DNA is TGCGCCAACCTAGACAGGCGGGACTATGGCTACACCTTC. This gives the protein CANLDRRDYGYTF.

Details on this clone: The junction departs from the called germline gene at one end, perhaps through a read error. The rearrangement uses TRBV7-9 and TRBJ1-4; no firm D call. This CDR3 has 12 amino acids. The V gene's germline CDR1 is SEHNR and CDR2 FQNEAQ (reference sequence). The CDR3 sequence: CSSSLDSLKLFF. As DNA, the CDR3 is TGTTCCAGCAGCTTAGATAGCCTGAAACTGTTTTTT.

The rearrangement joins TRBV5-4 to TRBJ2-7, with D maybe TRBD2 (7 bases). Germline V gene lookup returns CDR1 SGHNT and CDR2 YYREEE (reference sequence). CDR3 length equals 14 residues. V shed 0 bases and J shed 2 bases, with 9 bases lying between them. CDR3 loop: CASSLGGGTYEQYF. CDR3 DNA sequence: TGTGCCAGCAGCTTGGGGGGGGGCACCTACGAGCAGTACTTC.

The CDR3 is CSVEEGGTSTDTQYF. For the CDR3, the DNA is TGCAGCGTTGAAGAGGGAGGTACTAGCACAGATACGCAGTATTTT. The chain uses TRBV29-1 and TRBJ2-3; maybe TRBD2 (6 bases). The CDR3 has 15 amino acids. V lost 0 bases and J lost 0, with 10 bases in between. Germline V gene sequence: CDR1 SQVTM, CDR2 ANQGSEA.

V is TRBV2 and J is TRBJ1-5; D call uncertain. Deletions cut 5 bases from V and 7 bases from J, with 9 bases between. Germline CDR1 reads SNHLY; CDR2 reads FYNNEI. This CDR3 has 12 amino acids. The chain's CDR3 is CASSPLSQPQHF. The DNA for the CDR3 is TGTGCCAGCAGTCCCCTCTCCCAGCCCCAGCATTTT.

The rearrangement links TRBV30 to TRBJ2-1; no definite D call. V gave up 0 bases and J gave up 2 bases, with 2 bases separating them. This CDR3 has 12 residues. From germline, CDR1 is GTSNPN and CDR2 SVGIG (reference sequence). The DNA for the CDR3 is TGTGCCTGGAGTGTTACCTACAATGAGCAGTTCTTC. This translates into CAWSVTYNEQFF. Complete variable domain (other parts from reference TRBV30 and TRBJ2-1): SQTIHQWPATLVQPVGSPLSLECTVEGTSNPNLYWYRQAAGRGLQLLFYSVGIGQISSEVPQNLSASRPQDRQFILSSKKLLLSDSGFYLCAWSVTYNEQFFGPGTRLTVL.

This CDR3 is CASSYIRTGQETQYF. Written as DNA, the CDR3 is TGTGCCAGCAGCTACATTCGGACAGGACAAGAGACCCAGTACTTC. The V gene is TRBV14, the J gene TRBJ2-5, with TRBD1 matching over 7 bases. Looked up from germline, CDR1 is SGHDN and CDR2 is FVKESK. This CDR3 is 15 amino acids long. V shed 5 bases, J shed 2 bases, and the junction held 8 bases outside the gene matches.

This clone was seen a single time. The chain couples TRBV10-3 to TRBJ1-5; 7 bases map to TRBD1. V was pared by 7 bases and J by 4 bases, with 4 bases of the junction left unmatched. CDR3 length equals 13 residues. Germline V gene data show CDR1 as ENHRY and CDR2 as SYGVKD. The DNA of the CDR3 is TGTGCCATCACCAAGGACAGGAATCAGCCCCAGCATTTT. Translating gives CAITKDRNQPQHF.

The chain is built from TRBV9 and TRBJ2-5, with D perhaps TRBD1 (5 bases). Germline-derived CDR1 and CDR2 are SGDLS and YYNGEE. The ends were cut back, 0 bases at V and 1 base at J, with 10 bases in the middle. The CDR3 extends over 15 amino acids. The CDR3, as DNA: TGTGCCAGCAGCGTAGGCATAGGGGCCCAAGAGACCCAGTACTTC. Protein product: CASSVGIGAQETQYF.

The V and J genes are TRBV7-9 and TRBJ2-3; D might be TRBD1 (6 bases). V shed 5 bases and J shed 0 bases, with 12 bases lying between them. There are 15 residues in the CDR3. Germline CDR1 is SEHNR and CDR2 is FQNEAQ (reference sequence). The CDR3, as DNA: TGTGCCAGCAGCCCCCGGGACACTAGCACAGATACGCAGTATTTT. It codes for CASSPRDTSTDTQYF.

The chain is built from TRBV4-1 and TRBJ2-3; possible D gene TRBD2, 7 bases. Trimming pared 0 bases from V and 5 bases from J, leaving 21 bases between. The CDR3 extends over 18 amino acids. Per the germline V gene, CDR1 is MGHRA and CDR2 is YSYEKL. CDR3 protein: CASSQDLGGGAGQDTQYF. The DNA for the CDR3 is TGCGCCAGCAGCCAAGATTTAGGAGGGGGGGCGGGTCAAGATACGCAGTATTTT.